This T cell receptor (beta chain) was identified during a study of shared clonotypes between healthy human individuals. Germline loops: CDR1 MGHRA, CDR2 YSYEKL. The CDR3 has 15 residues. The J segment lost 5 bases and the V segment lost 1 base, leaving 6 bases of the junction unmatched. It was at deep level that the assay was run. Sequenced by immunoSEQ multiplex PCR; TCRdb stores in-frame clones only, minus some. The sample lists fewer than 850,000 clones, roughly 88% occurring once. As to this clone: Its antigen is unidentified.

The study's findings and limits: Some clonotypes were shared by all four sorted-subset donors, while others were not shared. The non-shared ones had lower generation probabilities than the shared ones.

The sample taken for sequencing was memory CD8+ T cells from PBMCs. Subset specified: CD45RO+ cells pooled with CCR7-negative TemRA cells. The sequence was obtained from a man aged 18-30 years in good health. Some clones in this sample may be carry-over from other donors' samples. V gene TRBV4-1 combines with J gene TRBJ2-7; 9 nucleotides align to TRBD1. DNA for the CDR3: TGCGCCAGCAGCCAAGGGCGACAGGGGGGCGACGAGCAGTACTTC. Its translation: CASSQGRQGGDEQYF.